A single sample is the source of the 11 T cell receptor beta chains below, sequenced in a study of molecular identifiers for immune sequencing clone quantification. TCRdb re-called the PCR reads through MiXCR, storing one row per CDR3 protein. The table shows more than 450,000 distinct CDR3 sequences, with about 26% occurring only once. The sample comprised naive CD8+ T cells from blood, with Jurkat cell RNA spiked in. Noted subset: FACS-sorted CD8+CD4-CCR7+CD45RA+ naive T cells. The receptors originated from a human donor in good health. Some libraries in this study had Jurkat cell RNA spiked in.

This clonotype was counted between two and nine times. J is TRBJ2-7 and V is TRBV28, with D perhaps matching TRBD2 (6 bases). Looked up from germline, CDR1 is MDHEN and CDR2 is SYDVKM. V shed 5 bases and J shed 0 bases, with 14 bases lying between them. The CDR3 length is 15 residues. The CDR3 is CASSPGTQSSYEQYF. The CDR3 DNA reads as TGTGCCAGCAGTCCAGGGACTCAGAGCTCCTACGAGCAGTACTTC.

The gene calls are TRBV24-1 and TRBJ2-1, with 7 positions matching TRBD2. The CDR3 covers 17 residues. V lost 1 base to trimming and J lost 0 bases; unmatched junction nucleotides: 5. Germline values: CDR1 KGHDR, CDR2 SFDVKD. DNA of the CDR3: TGTGCCACCAGTGATTTTGGGACTACGGGCTCCTACAATGAGCAGTTCTTC. Residues: CATSDFGTTGSYNEQFF.

This clonotype occurred a few times. This sequence joins TRBV28 and TRBJ2-7; D is possibly TRBD1 (5 bases). CDR1 and CDR2 (germline): MDHEN, SYDVKM. V was shortened by 7 bases and J by 1 base, with 14 bases between the two germline ends. CDR3 length equals 14 residues. CDR3 coding DNA: TGTGCCAGCAACCACCGTGGGGCATCCTACGAGCAGTACTTC. Protein product: CASNHRGASYEQYF.

This clonotype was picked up many times. The gene calls are TRBV5-6 and TRBJ2-5, with 12 bases aligning to TRBD2. Germline V CDR1 and CDR2: SGHDT, YYEEEE. This CDR3 is 19 amino acids long. The V segment lost 0 bases and the J segment 2 bases; nucleotides outside the gene matches: 11. This CDR3 reads CASSLERTSGTQGQETQYF. CDR3 coding DNA: TGTGCCAGCAGCTTGGAAAGGACTAGCGGGACCCAGGGGCAAGAGACCCAGTACTTC. Together with reference TRBV5-6 and TRBJ2-5, the CDR3 gives the full variable domain: DAGVTQSPTHLIKTRGQQVTLRCSPKSGHDTVSWYQQALGQGPQFIFQYYEEEERQRGNFPDRFSGHQFPNYSSELNVNALLLGDSALYLCASSLERTSGTQGQETQYFGPGTRLLVL.

The chain employs TRBV5-1 and TRBJ2-7; 7 bases are a match to TRBD1. With V trimmed by 10 bases and J by 7 bases, 23 bases remained unmatched. The CDR3 sequence is 16 residues long. CDR1 and CDR2 (germline): SGHRS, YFSETQ. The CDR3 nucleotides read TGCGCCGGCTCCTATCCCCTAGGGCAGGGGGTAGGGGAGCAGTACTTC. It encodes CAGSYPLGQGVGEQYF.

On this clonotype itself: A read error may be the cause here, since a much bigger clone is one base away. The chain recombines TRBV20-1 with TRBJ2-3; no clear D gene. The J call may be wrong; the DNA end is better matched by TRBJ1-5. Germline V CDR1 and CDR2: DFQATT, SNEGSKA (reference sequence). This CDR3 has 11 residues. As DNA, the CDR3 is TGCAGTGTAGGCGCCCCAGATACGCAGCATTTT. Translated: CSVGAPDTQHF.

The chain combines TRBV4-3 with TRBJ2-1; D perhaps matches TRBD1 (7 bases). Germline CDR1 reads LGHNA; CDR2 reads YSLEER. Trimming left V 6 bases short and J 8 bases short, with 17 bases between. The CDR3 covers 14 residues. The CDR3 DNA reads TGCGCCAGCAGTTTTGCACAGGGGACTTATGAGCAGTTCTTC. This sequence encodes CASSFAQGTYEQFF.

Many counts were recorded for this clonotype. The gene calls are TRBV28 and TRBJ2-1, with D perhaps matching TRBD1 or TRBD2 (6 bases each). The germline CDR1 and CDR2 sequences are MDHEN and SYDVKM. V was cut by 2 bases and J by 0 bases, with 17 bases left in between. CDR3 length: 18 amino acids. The CDR3 DNA reads as TGTGCCAGCAGTTTAAATGTCGGGGGCCCAAGCTCCTACAATGAGCAGTTCTTC. Translated, it gives CASSLNVGGPSSYNEQFF. Using reference TRBV28 and TRBJ2-1 for the parts outside the CDR3, the full variable domain is DVKVTQSSRYLVKRTGEKVFLECVQDMDHENMFWYRQDPGLGLRLIYFSYDVKMKEKGDIPEGYSVSREKKERFSLILESASTNQTSMYLCASSLNVGGPSSYNEQFFGPGTRLTVL.

CDR3 amino acids: CASKRTGENTEAFF. DNA for the CDR3: TGTGCCAGCAAACGTACAGGGGAAAACACTGAAGCTTTCTTT. The chain recombines TRBV14 with TRBJ1-1, with 7 bases matching TRBD1. From germline, CDR1 is SGHDN and CDR2 FVKESK. This CDR3 is 14 amino acids long. Trimming took 7 bases from V and 2 from J; bases not matched to a gene: 7.

Comments on this clonotype: A read error may produce the germline difference seen at one junction end. The V gene is TRBV12-3 or TRBV12-4, the J gene TRBJ1-6, with TRBD1 as a possible D gene (6 bases). The CDR3 length is 16 residues. The CDR3 DNA sequence: TGCGCCAGCAACAAGGGGGGAGACTCCTATAATCCACCCCTCCACTTT. Its translation is CASNKGGDSYNPPLHF.

About this clonotype: A much larger clone sits a single nucleotide away, making a read error possible. The J gene is TRBJ2-1, the V gene TRBV7-2; no firm D call. CDR1 SGHTA and CDR2 FQGNSA come from the germline V gene. CDR3 size: 13 residues. The CDR3 nucleotides are TGTGTCAGCAGCTTAATCCCTTACAATGAGCAGTTCTTC. Protein: CVSSLIPYNEQFF.